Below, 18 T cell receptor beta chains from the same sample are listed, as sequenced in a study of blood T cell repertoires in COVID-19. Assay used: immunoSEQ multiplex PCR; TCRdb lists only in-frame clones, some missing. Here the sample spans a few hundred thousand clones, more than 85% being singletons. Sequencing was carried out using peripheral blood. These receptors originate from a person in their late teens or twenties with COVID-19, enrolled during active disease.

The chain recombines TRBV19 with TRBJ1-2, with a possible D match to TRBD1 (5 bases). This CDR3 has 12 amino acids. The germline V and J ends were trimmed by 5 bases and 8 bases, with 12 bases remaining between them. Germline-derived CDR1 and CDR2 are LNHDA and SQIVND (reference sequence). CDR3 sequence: CASSQGMKGYTF. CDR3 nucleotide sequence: TGTGCCAGTAGTCAGGGAATGAAGGGCTACACCTTC.

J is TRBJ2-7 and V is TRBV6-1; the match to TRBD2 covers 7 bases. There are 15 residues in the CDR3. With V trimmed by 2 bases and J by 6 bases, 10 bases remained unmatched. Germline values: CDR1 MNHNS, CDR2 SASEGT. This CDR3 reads CASSEIGTTKLEQYF. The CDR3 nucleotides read TGTGCCAGCAGTGAAATAGGGACTACCAAACTCGAGCAGTACTTC.

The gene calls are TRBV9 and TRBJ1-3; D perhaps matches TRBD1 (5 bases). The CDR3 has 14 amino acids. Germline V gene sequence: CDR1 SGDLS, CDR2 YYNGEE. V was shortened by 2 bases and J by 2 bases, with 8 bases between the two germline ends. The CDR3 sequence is CASSVTVAGNTIYF. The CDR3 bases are TGTGCCAGCAGCGTGACAGTAGCTGGAAACACCATATATTTT.

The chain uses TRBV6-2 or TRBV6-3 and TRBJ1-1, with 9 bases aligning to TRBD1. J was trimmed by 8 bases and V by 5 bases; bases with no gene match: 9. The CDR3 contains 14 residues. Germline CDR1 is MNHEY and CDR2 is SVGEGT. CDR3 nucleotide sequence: TGTGCCAGCAGTGATAATGTCGGGACAGGGGAAGCTTTCTTT. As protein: CASSDNVGTGEAFF.

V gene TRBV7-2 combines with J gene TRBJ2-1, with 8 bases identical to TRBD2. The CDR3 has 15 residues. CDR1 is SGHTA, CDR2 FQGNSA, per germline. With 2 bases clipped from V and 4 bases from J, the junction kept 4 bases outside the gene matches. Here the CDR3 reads CASSLRREGYNEQFF. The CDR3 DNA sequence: TGTGCCAGCAGCTTACGACGGGAGGGTTACAATGAGCAGTTCTTC.

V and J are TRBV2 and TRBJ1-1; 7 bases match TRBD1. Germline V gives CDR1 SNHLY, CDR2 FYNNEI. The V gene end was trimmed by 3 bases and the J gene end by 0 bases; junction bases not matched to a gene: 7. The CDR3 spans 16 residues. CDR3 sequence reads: CASSDGPGQMNTEAFF. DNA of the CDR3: TGTGCCAGCAGTGATGGTCCGGGACAGATGAACACTGAAGCTTTCTTT.

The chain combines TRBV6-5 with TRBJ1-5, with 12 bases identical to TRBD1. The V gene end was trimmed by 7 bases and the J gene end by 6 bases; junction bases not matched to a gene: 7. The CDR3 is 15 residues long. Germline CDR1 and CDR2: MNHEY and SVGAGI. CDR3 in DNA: TGTGCCAGCACCCTGGGACAGGGGGCCTCTCAGCCCCAGCATTTT. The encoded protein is CASTLGQGASQPQHF.

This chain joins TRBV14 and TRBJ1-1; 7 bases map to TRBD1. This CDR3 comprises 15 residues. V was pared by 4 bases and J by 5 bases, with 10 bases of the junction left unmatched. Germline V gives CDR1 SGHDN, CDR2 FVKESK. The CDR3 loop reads CASSPLAGGDTEAFF. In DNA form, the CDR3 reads TGTGCCAGCAGCCCTCTTGCAGGGGGAGATACTGAAGCTTTCTTT.

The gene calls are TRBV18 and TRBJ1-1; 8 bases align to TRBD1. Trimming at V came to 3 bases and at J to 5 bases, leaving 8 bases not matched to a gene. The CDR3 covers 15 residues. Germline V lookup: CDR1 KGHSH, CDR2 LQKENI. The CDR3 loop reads CASSPKDRAGTEAFF. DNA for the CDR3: TGTGCCAGCTCACCTAAGGACAGGGCCGGGACTGAAGCTTTCTTT.

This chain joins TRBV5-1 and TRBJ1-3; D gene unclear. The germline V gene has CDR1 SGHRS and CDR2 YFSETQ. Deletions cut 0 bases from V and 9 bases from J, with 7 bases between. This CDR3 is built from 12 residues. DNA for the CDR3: TGCGCCAGCAGCTTGGACAGCGGCACCATATATTTT. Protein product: CASSLDSGTIYF.

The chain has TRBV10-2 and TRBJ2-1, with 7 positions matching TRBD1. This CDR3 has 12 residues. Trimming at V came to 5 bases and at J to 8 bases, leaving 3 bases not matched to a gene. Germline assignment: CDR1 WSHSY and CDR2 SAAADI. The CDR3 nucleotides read TGCGCCAGCAGTTACCAGGGGGATGAGCAGTTCTTC. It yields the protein CASSYQGDEQFF.

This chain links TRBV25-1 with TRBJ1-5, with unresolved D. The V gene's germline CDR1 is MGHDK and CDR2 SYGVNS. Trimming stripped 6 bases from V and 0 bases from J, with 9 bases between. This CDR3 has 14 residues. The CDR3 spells CASSGGDSNQPQHF. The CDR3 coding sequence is TGTGCCAGCAGCGGAGGAGATAGCAATCAGCCCCAGCATTTT.

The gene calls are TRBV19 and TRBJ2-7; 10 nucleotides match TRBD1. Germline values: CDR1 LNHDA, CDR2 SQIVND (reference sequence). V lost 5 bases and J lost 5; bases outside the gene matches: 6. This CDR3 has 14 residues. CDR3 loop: CASSEDRGLNEQYF. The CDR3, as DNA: TGTGCCAGTAGTGAAGACAGGGGGCTAAACGAGCAGTACTTC.

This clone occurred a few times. This chain's CDR3 is CASSEAAAYNSPLHF. The CDR3 bases are TGTGCCAGCAGTGAAGCGGCGGCTTATAATTCACCCCTCCACTTT. V gene TRBV6-1 combines with J gene TRBJ1-6; D gene unclear. Germline V gene sequence: CDR1 MNHNS, CDR2 SASEGT. The CDR3 is made up of 15 amino acids. V was cut by 0 bases and J by 4 bases, with 7 bases left in between.

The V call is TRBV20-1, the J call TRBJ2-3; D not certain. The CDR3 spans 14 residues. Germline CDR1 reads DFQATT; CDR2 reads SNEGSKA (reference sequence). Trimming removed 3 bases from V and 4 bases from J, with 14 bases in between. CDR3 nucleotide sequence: TGCAGTGCTAGTTTCTCTACTACCGCAGATACGCAGTATTTT. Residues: CSASFSTTADTQYF.

Written as DNA, the CDR3 is TGTGCCAGCAGCCAAGATTACAGGGGGACCTACGAGCAGTACTTC. Translation: CASSQDYRGTYEQYF. The chain uses TRBV4-2 and TRBJ2-7, with TRBD1 matching 8 bases. Trimming cost V 0 bases and J 2 bases; bases outside gene matches: 3. CDR1 and CDR2 from the germline V gene are LGHNA and YNFKEQ. The CDR3 extends over 15 amino acids.

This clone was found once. In DNA form, the CDR3 reads TGTGCCAGCAGTTTGTACAGGGGTACCGGGGAGCTGTTTTTT. Its protein product is CASSLYRGTGELFF. The chain is built from TRBV27 and TRBJ2-2; 7 bases are a match to TRBD1. Germline values: CDR1 MNHEY, CDR2 SMNVEV (reference sequence). Trimming took 3 bases from V and 5 from J; bases not matched to a gene: 3. The CDR3 runs to 14 residues.

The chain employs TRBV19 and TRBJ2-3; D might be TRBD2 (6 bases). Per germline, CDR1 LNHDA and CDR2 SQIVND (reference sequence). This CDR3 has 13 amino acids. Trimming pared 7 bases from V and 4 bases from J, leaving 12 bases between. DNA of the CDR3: TGTGCCAGTAACGACGGGAGCGCAGATACGCAGTATTTT. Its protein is CASNDGSADTQYF.